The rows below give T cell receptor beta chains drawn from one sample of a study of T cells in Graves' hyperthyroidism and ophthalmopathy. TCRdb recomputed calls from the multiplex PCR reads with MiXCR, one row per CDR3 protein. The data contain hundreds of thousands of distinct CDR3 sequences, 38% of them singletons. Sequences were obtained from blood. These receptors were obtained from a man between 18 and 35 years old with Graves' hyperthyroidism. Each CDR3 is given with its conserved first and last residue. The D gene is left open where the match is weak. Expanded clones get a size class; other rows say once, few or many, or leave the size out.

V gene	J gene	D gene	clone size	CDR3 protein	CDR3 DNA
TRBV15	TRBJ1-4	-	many	CATSRDLRGLSEKLFF	TGTGCCACCAGCAGAGATCTTCGTGGATTAAGCGAAAAACTGTTTTTT
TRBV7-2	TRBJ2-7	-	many	CASSPLREQYF	TGTGCCAGCAGTCCCCTCCGCGAGCAGTACTTC
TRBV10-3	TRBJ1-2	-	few	CAISGTDYGYTF	TGTGCCATCAGTGGGACAGACTATGGCTACACCTTC
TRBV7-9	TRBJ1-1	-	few	CASSLASGGNTEAFF	TGTGCCAGCAGCTTAGCATCAGGCGGGAACACTGAAGCTTTCTTT
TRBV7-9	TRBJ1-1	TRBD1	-	CASSGGTEEAFF	TGTGCCAGCAGCGGCGGGACAGAAGAAGCTTTCTTT
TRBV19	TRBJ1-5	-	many	CASRVDNNQPQHF	TGTGCCAGCAGGGTTGATAACAATCAGCCCCAGCATTTT
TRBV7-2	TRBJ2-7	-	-	CASSLNGGEQYF	TGCGCCAGCAGCCTCAACGGGGGCGAGCAGTACTTC
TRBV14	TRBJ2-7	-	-	CASSPSGVRSSYEQYF	TGTGCCAGCAGCCCGTCCGGGGTCCGTAGCTCCTACGAGCAGTACTTC
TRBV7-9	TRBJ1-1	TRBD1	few	CASRADRGNTEAFF	TGTGCCAGCAGGGCCGACAGGGGGAACACTGAAGCTTTCTTT
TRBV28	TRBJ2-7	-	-	CASSPARYEQYF	TGTGCCAGCAGCCCAGCCAGGTACGAGCAGTACTTC
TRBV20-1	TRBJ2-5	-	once	CSLGGGSETQYF	TGCAGCTTAGGAGGAGGGTCGGAGACCCAGTACTTC
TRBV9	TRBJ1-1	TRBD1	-	CASSLGDRTKNTEAFF	TGTGCCAGCAGCTTGGGGGACAGAACGAAGAACACTGAAGCTTTCTTT
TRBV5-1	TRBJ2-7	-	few	CASSLEGLSGEQYF	TGCGCCAGCAGCTTGGAGGGCCTTTCAGGCGAGCAGTACTTC
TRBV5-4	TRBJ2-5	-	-	CASSQGGGGETQYF	TGTGCCAGCAGCCAAGGAGGGGGCGGAGAGACCCAGTACTTC
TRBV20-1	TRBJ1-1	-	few	CSAQGSFNTEAFF	TGCAGTGCTCAGGGGAGTTTTAACACTGAAGCTTTCTTT
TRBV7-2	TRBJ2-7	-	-	CASSLDYRETYEQYF	TGTGCCAGCAGCTTAGATTACAGGGAGACCTACGAGCAGTACTTC
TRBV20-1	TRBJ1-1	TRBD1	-	CSARSNRGNSEAFF	TGCAGTGCTCGATCAAACAGGGGAAACAGTGAAGCTTTCTTT
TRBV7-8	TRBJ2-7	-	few	CASSLENKPPYEQYF	TGTGCCAGCAGCTTGGAGAATAAACCACCCTACGAGCAGTACTTC
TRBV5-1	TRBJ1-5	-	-	CASSPPPERVSNQPQHF	TGCGCCAGCAGCCCCCCCCCTGAGAGGGTTAGCAATCAGCCCCAGCATTTT
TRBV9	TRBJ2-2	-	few	CASSRESKSTGELFF	TGTGCCAGCAGCCGGGAATCTAAATCCACCGGGGAGCTGTTTTTT
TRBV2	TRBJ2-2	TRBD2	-	CASSYNSGSTGELFF	TGTGCCAGCAGTTACAATAGCGGGAGCACCGGGGAGCTGTTTTTT
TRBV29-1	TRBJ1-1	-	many	CSVGPGETEAFF	TGCAGCGTGGGGCCAGGGGAGACTGAAGCTTTCTTT
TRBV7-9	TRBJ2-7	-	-	CASSQRGIVSDEQYF	TGTGCCAGCAGCCAACGGGGAATCGTTTCGGACGAGCAGTACTTC
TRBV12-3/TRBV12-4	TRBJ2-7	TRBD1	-	CASTNRQGRDEQYF	TGTGCCAGCACCAATCGACAGGGTCGGGACGAGCAGTACTTC
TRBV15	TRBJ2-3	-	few	CATSLPGRSTDTQYF	TGTGCCACCAGCTTACCGGGACGCAGCACAGATACGCAGTATTTT
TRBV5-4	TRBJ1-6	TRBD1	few	CASSTGQGANSPLHF	TGTGCCAGCAGCACTGGACAGGGGGCTAACTCACCCCTCCACTTT
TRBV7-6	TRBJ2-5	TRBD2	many	CATIGLAGGQETQYF	TGTGCCACCATTGGACTAGCGGGAGGGCAAGAGACCCAGTACTTC
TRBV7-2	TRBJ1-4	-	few	CASSQEGRGAEKLFF	TGTGCCAGCAGCCAGGAGGGGAGGGGCGCGGAAAAACTGTTTTTT
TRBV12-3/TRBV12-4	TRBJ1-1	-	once	CASSYSRRVGTEAFF	TGTGCCAGCAGTTACTCGAGGAGGGTAGGGACTGAAGCTTTCTTT
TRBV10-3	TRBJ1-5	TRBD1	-	CAISESGQGGVNQPQHF	TGTGCCATCAGTGAGTCCGGACAGGGGGGAGTCAATCAGCCCCAGCATTTT
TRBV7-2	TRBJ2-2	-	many	CASSFGGIGELFF	TGTGCCAGCAGCTTCGGGGGCATCGGGGAGCTGTTTTTT
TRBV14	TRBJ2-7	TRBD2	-	CASSRAGVWYEQYF	TGTGCCAGCAGCCGAGCGGGAGTGTGGTACGAGCAGTACTTC
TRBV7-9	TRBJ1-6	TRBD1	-	CASSQVDTGVSHSPLHF	TGTGCCAGCAGCCAAGTTGACACAGGGGTCTCACATTCACCCCTCCACTTT
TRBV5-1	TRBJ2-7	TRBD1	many	CASSSPGTGSYEQYF	TGTGCCAGCAGCTCGCCGGGGACAGGCTCCTACGAGCAGTACTTC
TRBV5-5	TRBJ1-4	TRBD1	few	CASSQGPDEKLFF	TGTGCCAGCTCACAGGGGCCGGACGAAAAACTGTTTTTT
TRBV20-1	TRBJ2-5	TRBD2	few	CSARAGGPKETQYF	TGCAGTGCTAGGGCGGGGGGGCCAAAAGAGACCCAGTACTTC
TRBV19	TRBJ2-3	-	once	CASSDGSSTDTQYF	TGTGCCAGTTCCGACGGATCTAGCACAGATACGCAGTATTTT
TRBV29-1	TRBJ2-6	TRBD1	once	CSVEQGAQAGANVLTF	TGCAGCGTTGAGCAGGGGGCGCAGGCCGGGGCCAACGTCCTGACTTTC
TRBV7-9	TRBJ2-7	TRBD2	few	CASSTEGLAVVNF	TGTGCCAGCAGCACGGAGGGACTAGCGGTTGTTAACTTC
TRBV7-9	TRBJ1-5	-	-	CASSNRERYEHF	TGTGCCAGCAGCAACAGGGAAAGATACGAGCATTTT
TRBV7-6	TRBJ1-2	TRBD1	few	CASSYSLHHPGQGGNGYTF	TGTGCCAGCAGCTACTCCCTCCACCATCCGGGACAGGGAGGCAATGGCTACACCTTC
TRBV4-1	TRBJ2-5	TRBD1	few	CASSQVGTGVQETQYF	TGCGCCAGCAGCCAAGTTGGTACAGGGGTACAAGAGACCCAGTACTTC
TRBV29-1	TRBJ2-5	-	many	CSVVWGLQETQYF	TGCAGCGTTGTCTGGGGCCTCCAAGAGACCCAGTACTTC
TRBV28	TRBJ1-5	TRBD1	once	CASSTQGARNQPQHF	TGTGCCAGCAGTACTCAGGGGGCGCGAAATCAGCCCCAGCATTTT
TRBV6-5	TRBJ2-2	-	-	CASRSVRQGQAGELFF	TGTGCCAGCAGATCCGTCCGTCAGGGTCAGGCCGGGGAGCTGTTTTTT
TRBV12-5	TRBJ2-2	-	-	CASGSGVVGTGELFF	TGTGCTAGTGGTTCCGGAGTAGTGGGTACCGGGGAGCTGTTTTTT
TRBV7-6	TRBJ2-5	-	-	CASSWGERVELGETQYF	TGTGCCAGCAGCTGGGGAGAAAGAGTGGAGCTAGGAGAGACCCAGTACTTC
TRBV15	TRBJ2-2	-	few	CATSREAWGGYTGELFF	TGTGCCACCAGCAGAGAAGCTTGGGGGGGCTACACCGGGGAGCTGTTTTTT
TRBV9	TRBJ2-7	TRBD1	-	CASSVSGDRDEQYF	TGTGCCAGCAGCGTATCGGGGGACAGGGACGAGCAGTACTTC
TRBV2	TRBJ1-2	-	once	CASSEKVAEGKGYTF	TGTGCCAGCAGTGAAAAGGTAGCGGAGGGGAAGGGCTACACCTTC
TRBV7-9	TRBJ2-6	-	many	CASSAPDSGANVLTF	TGTGCCAGCAGCGCCCCTGACTCTGGGGCCAACGTCCTGACTTTC
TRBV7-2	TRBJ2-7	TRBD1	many	CASSARTGDEQYF	TGTGCCAGCAGCGCTAGGACAGGGGACGAGCAGTACTTC
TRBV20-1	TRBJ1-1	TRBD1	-	CSASATGLGDTEAFF	TGCAGTGCTAGCGCGACAGGGTTGGGGGACACTGAAGCTTTCTTT
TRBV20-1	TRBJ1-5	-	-	CSARPGLSNQPQHF	TGCAGTGCTAGACCGGGGCTTAGCAATCAGCCCCAGCATTTT
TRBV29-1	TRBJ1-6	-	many	CSVAGGGNSPLHF	TGCAGCGTTGCCGGGGGTGGAAATTCACCCCTCCACTTT
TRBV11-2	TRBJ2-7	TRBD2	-	CASSPLGGLHTYEQYF	TGTGCCAGCAGCCCCCTGGGAGGGCTCCATACCTACGAGCAGTACTTC